These T cell receptor beta chains were read from a single sample in a study of early T cells in non-severe SARS-CoV-2 infection. One entry per CDR3 protein, called by TCRdb with MiXCR from the 5' RACE reads. This repertoire shows about 64,000 distinct CDR3 sequences, 4.9% found once; its top ten account for 4.9%. The sample taken for sequencing was whole blood. The receptors were sampled from an adult who was a healthcare worker with PCR-confirmed SARS-CoV-2 infection or an uninfected control (not recorded which). CDR3s include the opening cysteine and the closing phenylalanine or tryptophan. The D gene is left open where the match is weak. For some rows the clone size is stated as once, few or many, or as a class when expanded; others skip it.

length | size | J | D | V | CDR3 | DNA
11 | NA | TRBJ1-2 | NA | TRBV29-1 | CSVELNYGYTF | TGCAGCGTTGAGCTTAACTATGGCTACACCTTC
14 | NA | TRBJ2-1 | NA | TRBV29-1 | CSVGRGVRYNEQFF | TGCAGCGTTGGAAGGGGGGTCAGGTACAATGAGCAGTTCTTC
15 | NA | TRBJ2-3 | TRBD2 | TRBV20-1 | CSVRLAGSTRDTQYF | TGCAGTGTTAGACTAGCGGGGTCGACCAGGGATACGCAGTATTTT
13 | many | TRBJ2-1 | NA | TRBV28 | CASSSSDYNEQFF | TGTGCCAGCAGTTCTTCAGACTACAATGAGCAGTTCTTC
17 | many | TRBJ2-5 | NA | TRBV10-3 | CAVASKQGPNLQETQYF | TGTGCCGTCGCTTCGAAGCAGGGCCCAAACCTACAAGAGACCCAGTACTTC
14 | many | TRBJ2-3 | TRBD2 | TRBV20-1 | CSAKRGGLTDTQYF | TGCAGTGCTAAGCGGGGGGGCCTGACAGATACGCAGTATTTT
16 | NA | TRBJ1-3 | NA | TRBV6-1 | CASSPTRRAGENTIYF | TGTGCCAGCAGCCCCACGAGGAGGGCCGGAGAAAACACCATATATTTT
12 | many | TRBJ2-7 | TRBD1 | TRBV29-1 | CSVQGASDEQYF | TGCAGCGTACAGGGGGCGAGTGACGAGCAGTACTTC
15 | few | TRBJ1-5 | TRBD1 | TRBV30 | CAWNLGTVSNQPQHF | TGTGCCTGGAATCTCGGGACAGTTAGCAATCAGCCCCAGCATTTT
17 | NA | TRBJ2-6 | TRBD2 | TRBV6-6 | CASRSTSGGSWANVLTF | TGTGCCAGCAGATCGACTAGCGGGGGGTCCTGGGCCAACGTCCTGACTTTC
13 | many | TRBJ2-7 | NA | TRBV25-1 | CASSEHNNYEQYF | TGTGCCAGCAGTGAACATAACAACTACGAGCAGTACTTC
14 | few | TRBJ1-1 | NA | TRBV6-2/TRBV6-3 | CASSYSNSFTEAFF | TGTGCCAGCAGTTACTCGAACAGTTTCACTGAAGCTTTCTTT
14 | many | TRBJ1-1 | NA | TRBV4-1 | CASSQEMGPLEAFF | TGCGCCAGCAGCCAAGAAATGGGGCCCCTTGAAGCTTTCTTT
15 | many | TRBJ1-2 | TRBD1 | TRBV19 | CASSSQGQGNYGYTF | TGTGCCAGTAGCAGCCAAGGACAGGGGAACTATGGCTACACCTTC
14 | many | TRBJ1-6 | NA | TRBV11-2 | CASSAGTVDSPLHF | TGTGCCAGCAGCGCCGGGACGGTCGATTCACCCCTCCACTTT
16 | few | TRBJ2-5 | TRBD2 | TRBV7-3 | CASSLISGASQETQYF | TGTGCCAGCAGCTTAATTAGCGGGGCCTCCCAAGAGACCCAGTACTTC
13 | many | TRBJ2-7 | NA | TRBV6-2/TRBV6-3 | CASTLKTAYEQYF | TGTGCCAGCACACTGAAGACAGCCTACGAGCAGTACTTC
17 | many | TRBJ2-2 | TRBD2 | TRBV6-5 | CASSRGLAGGGTGELFF | TGTGCCAGCAGCCGCGGACTAGCGGGAGGAGGCACCGGGGAGCTGTTTTTT
15 | many | TRBJ1-3 | TRBD1 | TRBV7-8 | CASSPPTGDGNTIYF | TGTGCCAGCAGCCCTCCCACAGGGGACGGAAACACCATATATTTT
13 | many | TRBJ1-1 | NA | TRBV6-2/TRBV6-3 | CASQLGSFTEAFF | TGTGCCAGCCAGTTGGGGTCATTCACTGAAGCTTTCTTT
14 | many | TRBJ2-1 | NA | TRBV6-2/TRBV6-3 | CASSSNPFYNEQFF | TGTGCCAGCAGTTCCAATCCTTTTTACAATGAGCAGTTCTTC
18 | many | TRBJ1-4 | NA | TRBV7-4 | CASSSEMRGAFTNEKLFF | TGTGCCAGCAGCTCCGAGATGCGGGGGGCGTTTACTAATGAAAAACTGTTTTTT
12 | many | TRBJ2-7 | TRBD2 | TRBV29-1 | CSGGTSGNEQYF | TGCAGCGGCGGGACTAGCGGCAACGAGCAGTACTTC
14 | NA | TRBJ2-3 | NA | TRBV7-2 | CASSLERGTDTQYF | TGTGCCAGCAGCTTAGAGAGAGGGACAGATACGCAGTATTTT
13 | NA | TRBJ2-7 | NA | TRBV5-1 | CASGIQADYEQYF | TGCGCCAGCGGGATACAGGCCGACTACGAGCAGTACTTC
13 | NA | TRBJ2-3 | NA | TRBV27 | CASRGWGTDTQYF | TGTGCCAGCAGAGGGTGGGGCACAGATACGCAGTATTTT
12 | few | TRBJ2-5 | NA | TRBV10-2 | CASRDSQETQYF | TGCGCCAGCAGGGACAGCCAAGAGACCCAGTACTTC
13 | NA | TRBJ2-7 | NA | TRBV5-4 | CASSLKGTYEQYF | TGTGCCAGCAGCTTAAAAGGAACCTACGAGCAGTACTTC
15 | many | TRBJ2-1 | NA | TRBV2 | CASRPQGSSYNEQFF | TGTGCCAGCAGGCCCCAGGGCAGCTCCTACAATGAGCAGTTCTTC
13 | few | TRBJ2-5 | NA | TRBV5-5 | CASSLQGPETQYF | TGTGCCAGCAGCTTGCAGGGACCAGAGACCCAGTACTTC
18 | many | TRBJ2-7 | TRBD1 | TRBV7-9 | CASSHPRSDRAEFDEQYF | TGTGCCAGCAGTCACCCACGGTCGGACAGGGCCGAGTTCGACGAGCAGTACTTC
17 | many | TRBJ2-7 | NA | TRBV12-3/TRBV12-4 | CASIIPPTRKVPYEQYF | TGTGCCAGCATTATCCCGCCCACTAGAAAGGTTCCCTACGAGCAGTACTTC
13 | NA | TRBJ2-6 | NA | TRBV11-2 | CASSLPLANVLTF | TGTGCCAGCAGCTTGCCTCTGGCCAACGTCCTGACTTTC
12 | many | TRBJ2-2 | NA | TRBV6-1 | CASRDYTGELFF | TGTGCCAGCAGAGATTACACCGGGGAGCTGTTTTTT
15 | many | TRBJ1-1 | NA | TRBV5-1 | CASSLDGGRSTEAFF | TGCGCCAGCAGCTTGGACGGTGGTCGGAGCACTGAAGCTTTCTTT
15 | many | TRBJ1-1 | TRBD1 | TRBV7-2 | CASSISGGRGTEAFF | TGTGCCAGCAGCATATCAGGGGGCAGGGGCACTGAAGCTTTCTTT
15 | few | TRBJ2-2 | TRBD2 | TRBV6-2/TRBV6-3 | CASSYLAGDTGELFF | TGTGCCAGCAGTTATTTAGCGGGCGACACCGGGGAGCTGTTTTTT
15 | many | TRBJ2-1 | NA | TRBV29-1 | CSVGRGLAPYNEQFF | TGCAGCGTTGGGCGTGGGCTAGCGCCATACAATGAGCAGTTCTTC
13 | few | TRBJ2-6 | NA | TRBV10-3 | CATAGPGANVLTF | TGTGCCACAGCGGGCCCTGGGGCCAACGTCCTGACTTTC
13 | few | TRBJ2-2 | NA | TRBV7-6 | CASSLRLSGELFF | TGTGCCAGCAGCTTGAGGCTCTCCGGGGAGCTGTTTTTT
14 | many | TRBJ2-7 | TRBD1 | TRBV3-1 | CASSVGQGDYEQYF | TGTGCCAGCAGCGTTGGACAGGGAGATTACGAGCAGTACTTC
14 | many | TRBJ1-1 | NA | TRBV30 | CAWSTGRLNTEAFF | TGTGCCTGGAGTACCGGGCGCCTGAACACTGAAGCTTTCTTT
14 | many | TRBJ1-2 | TRBD1 | TRBV3-1 | CASSQGTGYYGYTF | TGTGCCAGCAGCCAAGGGACAGGGTATTATGGCTACACCTTC